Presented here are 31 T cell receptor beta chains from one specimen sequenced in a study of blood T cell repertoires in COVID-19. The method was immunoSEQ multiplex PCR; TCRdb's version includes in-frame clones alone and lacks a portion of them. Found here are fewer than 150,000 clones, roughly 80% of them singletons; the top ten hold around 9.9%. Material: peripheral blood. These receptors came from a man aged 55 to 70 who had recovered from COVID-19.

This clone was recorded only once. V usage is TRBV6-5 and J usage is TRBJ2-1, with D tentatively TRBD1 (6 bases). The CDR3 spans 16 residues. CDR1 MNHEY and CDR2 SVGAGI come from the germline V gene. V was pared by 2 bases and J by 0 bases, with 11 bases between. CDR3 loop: CASSYARDNSYNEQFF. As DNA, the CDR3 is TGTGCCAGCAGTTACGCCCGGGACAACTCCTACAATGAGCAGTTCTTC.

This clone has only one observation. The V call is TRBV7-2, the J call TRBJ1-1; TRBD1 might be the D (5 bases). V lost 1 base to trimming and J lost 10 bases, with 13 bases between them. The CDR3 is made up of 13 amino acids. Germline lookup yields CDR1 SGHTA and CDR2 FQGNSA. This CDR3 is CASSLDGGKVAFF. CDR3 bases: TGTGCCAGCAGCTTAGATGGGGGGAAGGTAGCTTTCTTT.

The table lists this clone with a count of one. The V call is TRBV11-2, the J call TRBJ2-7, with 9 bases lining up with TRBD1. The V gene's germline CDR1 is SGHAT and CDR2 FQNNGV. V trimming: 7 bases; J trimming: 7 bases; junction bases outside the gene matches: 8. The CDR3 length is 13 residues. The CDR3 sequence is CASTHRGLREQYF. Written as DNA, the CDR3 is TGTGCCAGCACCCACAGGGGGCTGAGGGAGCAGTACTTC.

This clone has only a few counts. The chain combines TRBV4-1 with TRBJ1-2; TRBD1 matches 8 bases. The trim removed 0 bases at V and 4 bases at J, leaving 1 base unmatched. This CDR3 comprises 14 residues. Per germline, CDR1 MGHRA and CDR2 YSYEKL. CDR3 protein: CASSQEGTGYGYTF. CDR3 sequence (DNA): TGCGCCAGCAGCCAAGAAGGGACAGGCTATGGCTACACCTTC.

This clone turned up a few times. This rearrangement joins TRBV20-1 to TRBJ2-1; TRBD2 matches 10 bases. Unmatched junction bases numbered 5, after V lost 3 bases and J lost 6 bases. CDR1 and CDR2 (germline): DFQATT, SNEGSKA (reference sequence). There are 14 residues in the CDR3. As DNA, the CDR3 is TGCAGTGCTAGTGGCACTAGCGGGGTCAATGAGCAGTTCTTC. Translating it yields CSASGTSGVNEQFF.

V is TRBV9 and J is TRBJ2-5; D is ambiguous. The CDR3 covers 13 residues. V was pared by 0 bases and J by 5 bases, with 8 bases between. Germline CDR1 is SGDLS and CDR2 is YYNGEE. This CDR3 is CASSVASRETQYF. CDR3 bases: TGTGCCAGCAGCGTAGCTTCGCGGGAGACCCAGTACTTC.

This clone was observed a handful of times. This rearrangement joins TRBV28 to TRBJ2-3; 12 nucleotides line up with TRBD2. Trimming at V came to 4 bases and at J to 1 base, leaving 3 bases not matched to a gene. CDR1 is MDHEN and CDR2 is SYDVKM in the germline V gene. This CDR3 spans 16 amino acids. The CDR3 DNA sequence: TGTGCCAGCAGTTCGCGACTAGCGGGAGGCACAGATACGCAGTATTTT. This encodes CASSSRLAGGTDTQYF.

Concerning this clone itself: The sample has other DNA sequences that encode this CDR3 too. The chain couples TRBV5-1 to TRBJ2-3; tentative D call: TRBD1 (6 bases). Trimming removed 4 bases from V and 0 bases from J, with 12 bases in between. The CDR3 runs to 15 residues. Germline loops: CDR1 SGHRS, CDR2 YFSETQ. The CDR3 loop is CASSPGQPSTDTQYF. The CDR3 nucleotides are TGCGCCAGCAGCCCAGGACAGCCTAGCACAGATACGCAGTATTTT. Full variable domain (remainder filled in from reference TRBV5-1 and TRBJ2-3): KAGVTQTPRYLIKTRGQQVTLSCSPISGHRSVSWYQQTPGQGLQFLFEYFSETQRNKGNFPGRFSGRQFSNSRSEMNVSTLELGDSALYLCASSPGQPSTDTQYFGPGTRLTVL.

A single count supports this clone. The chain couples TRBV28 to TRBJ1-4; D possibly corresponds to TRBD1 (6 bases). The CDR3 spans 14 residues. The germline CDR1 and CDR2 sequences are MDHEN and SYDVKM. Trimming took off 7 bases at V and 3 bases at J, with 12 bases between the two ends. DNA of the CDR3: TGTGCCAGCACATCCGGACAGTCTAATGAAAAACTGTTTTTT. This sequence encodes CASTSGQSNEKLFF.

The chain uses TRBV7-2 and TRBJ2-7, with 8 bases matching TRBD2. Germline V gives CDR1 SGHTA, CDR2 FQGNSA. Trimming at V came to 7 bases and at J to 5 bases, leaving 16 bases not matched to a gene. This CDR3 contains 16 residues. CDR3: CASKGRGGSFSDEQYF. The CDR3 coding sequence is TGTGCCAGCAAGGGTCGCGGGGGGAGTTTTAGTGACGAGCAGTACTTC.

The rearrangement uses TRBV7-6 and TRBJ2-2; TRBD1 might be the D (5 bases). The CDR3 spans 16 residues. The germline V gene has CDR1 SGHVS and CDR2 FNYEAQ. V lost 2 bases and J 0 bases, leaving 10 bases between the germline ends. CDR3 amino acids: CASSLIRVSNTGELFF. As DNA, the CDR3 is TGTGCCAGCAGCTTAATCAGGGTCTCGAACACCGGGGAGCTGTTTTTT.

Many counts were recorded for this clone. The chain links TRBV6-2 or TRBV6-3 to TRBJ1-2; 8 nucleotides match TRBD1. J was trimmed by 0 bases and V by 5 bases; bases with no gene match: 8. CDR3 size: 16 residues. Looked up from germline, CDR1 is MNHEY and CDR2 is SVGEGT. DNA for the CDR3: TGTGCCAGCAGTACCGGACAGGGTGAAGCTAACTATGGCTACACCTTC. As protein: CASSTGQGEANYGYTF.

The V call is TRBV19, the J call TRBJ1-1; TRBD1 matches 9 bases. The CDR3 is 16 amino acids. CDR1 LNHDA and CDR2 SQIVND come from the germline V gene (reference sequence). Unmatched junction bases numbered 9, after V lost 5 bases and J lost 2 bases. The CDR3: CASSPGTGNLNTEAFF. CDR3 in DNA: TGTGCCAGTAGTCCTGGGACAGGGAATCTTAACACTGAAGCTTTCTTT.

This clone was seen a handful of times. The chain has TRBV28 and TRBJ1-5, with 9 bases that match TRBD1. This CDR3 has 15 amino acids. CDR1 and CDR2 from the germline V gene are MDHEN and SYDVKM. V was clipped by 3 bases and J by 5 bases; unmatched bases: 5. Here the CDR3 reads CASSLGDRVDQPQHF. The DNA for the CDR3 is TGTGCCAGCAGTTTGGGGGACAGGGTCGATCAGCCCCAGCATTTT. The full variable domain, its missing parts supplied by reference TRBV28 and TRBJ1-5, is DVKVTQSSRYLVKRTGEKVFLECVQDMDHENMFWYRQDPGLGLRLIYFSYDVKMKEKGDIPEGYSVSREKKERFSLILESASTNQTSMYLCASSLGDRVDQPQHFGDGTRLSIL.

In DNA form, the CDR3 reads TGCGCCAGCAGCCAAGATCGCGGGCGGACTGAAGCTTTCTTT. This encodes CASSQDRGRTEAFF. This chain connects TRBV4-3 to TRBJ1-1, with D hard to call. The CDR3 runs 14 residues. The V gene lost 0 bases and the J gene lost 5 bases, with 10 bases spanning the gap. Germline V gives CDR1 LGHNA, CDR2 YSLEER.

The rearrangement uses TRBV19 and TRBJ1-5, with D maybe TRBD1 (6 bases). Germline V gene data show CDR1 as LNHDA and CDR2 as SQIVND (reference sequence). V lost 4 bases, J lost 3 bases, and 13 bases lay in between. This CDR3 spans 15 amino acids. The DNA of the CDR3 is TGTGCCAGTAGTACCGGACAGAATATCAATCAGCCCCAGCATTTT. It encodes CASSTGQNINQPQHF.

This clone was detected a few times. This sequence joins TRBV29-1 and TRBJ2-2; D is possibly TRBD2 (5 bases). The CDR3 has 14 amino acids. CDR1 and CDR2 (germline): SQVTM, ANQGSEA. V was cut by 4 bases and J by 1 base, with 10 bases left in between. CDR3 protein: CSVAGRGNTGELFF. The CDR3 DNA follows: TGCAGCGTTGCAGGACGGGGGAACACCGGGGAGCTGTTTTTT.

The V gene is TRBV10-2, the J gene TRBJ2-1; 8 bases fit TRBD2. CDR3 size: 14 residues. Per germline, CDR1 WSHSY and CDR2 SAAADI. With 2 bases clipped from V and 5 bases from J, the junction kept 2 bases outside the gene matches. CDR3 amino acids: CASSEGSGNNEQFF. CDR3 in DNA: TGCGCCAGCAGTGAGGGTAGCGGGAACAATGAGCAGTTCTTC.

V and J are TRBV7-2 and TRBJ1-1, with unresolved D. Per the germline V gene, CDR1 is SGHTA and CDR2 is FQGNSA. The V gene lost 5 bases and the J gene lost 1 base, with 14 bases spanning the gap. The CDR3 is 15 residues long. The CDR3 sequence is CASSPMPYPNTEAFF. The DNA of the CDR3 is TGTGCCAGCAGCCCCATGCCCTATCCGAACACTGAAGCTTTCTTT.

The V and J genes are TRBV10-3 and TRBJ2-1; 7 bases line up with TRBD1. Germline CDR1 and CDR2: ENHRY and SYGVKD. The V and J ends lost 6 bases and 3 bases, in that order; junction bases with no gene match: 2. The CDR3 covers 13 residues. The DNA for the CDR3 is TGTGCCATCAGCCGGGACAGCTACAATGAGCAGTTCTTC. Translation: CAISRDSYNEQFF.

This CDR3 reads CASSYSTGDPLRETQYF. The CDR3 nucleotides read TGTGCCAGCAGTTACTCGACAGGGGACCCCCTAAGAGAGACCCAGTACTTC. V and J are TRBV6-2 or TRBV6-3 and TRBJ2-5; 8 bases line up with TRBD1. CDR1 MNHEY and CDR2 SVGEGT come from the germline V gene. The CDR3 covers 17 residues. V dropped 0 bases and J dropped 4; count of bases not matched to a gene: 10.

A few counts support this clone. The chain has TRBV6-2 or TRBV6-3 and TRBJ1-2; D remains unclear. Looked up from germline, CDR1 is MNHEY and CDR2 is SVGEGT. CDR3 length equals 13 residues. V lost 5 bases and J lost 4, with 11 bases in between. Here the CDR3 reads CASSTGEIYGYTF. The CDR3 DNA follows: TGTGCCAGCAGTACCGGGGAGATCTATGGCTACACCTTC.

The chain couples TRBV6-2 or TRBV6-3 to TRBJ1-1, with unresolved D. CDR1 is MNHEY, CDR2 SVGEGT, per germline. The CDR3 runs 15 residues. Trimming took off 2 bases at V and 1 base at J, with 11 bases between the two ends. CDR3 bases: TGTGCCAGCAGTTACCCCGGTATGCAGAACACTGAAGCTTTCTTT. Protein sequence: CASSYPGMQNTEAFF.

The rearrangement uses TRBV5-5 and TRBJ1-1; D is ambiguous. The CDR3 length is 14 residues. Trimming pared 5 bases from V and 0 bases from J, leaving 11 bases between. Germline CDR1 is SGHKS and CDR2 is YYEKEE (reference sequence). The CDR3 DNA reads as TGTGCCAGCAGTTTACAGCTCATGAACACTGAAGCTTTCTTT. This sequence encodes CASSLQLMNTEAFF.

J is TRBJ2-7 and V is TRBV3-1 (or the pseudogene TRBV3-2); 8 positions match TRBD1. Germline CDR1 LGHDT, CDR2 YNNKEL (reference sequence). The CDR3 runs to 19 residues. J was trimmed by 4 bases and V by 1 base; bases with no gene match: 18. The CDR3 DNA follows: TGTGCCAGCAGCCAAGGAAGACTGACAGGGGCCCGAGCAAGATACGAGCAGTACTTC. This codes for CASSQGRLTGARARYEQYF.

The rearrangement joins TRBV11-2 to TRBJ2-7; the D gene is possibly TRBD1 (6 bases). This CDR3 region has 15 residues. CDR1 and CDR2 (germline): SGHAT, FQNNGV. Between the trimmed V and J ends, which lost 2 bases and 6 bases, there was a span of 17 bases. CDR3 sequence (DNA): TGTGCCAGCAGCTTAATCCCACAGGGAGTAGTCGAGCAGTACTTC. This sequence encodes CASSLIPQGVVEQYF.

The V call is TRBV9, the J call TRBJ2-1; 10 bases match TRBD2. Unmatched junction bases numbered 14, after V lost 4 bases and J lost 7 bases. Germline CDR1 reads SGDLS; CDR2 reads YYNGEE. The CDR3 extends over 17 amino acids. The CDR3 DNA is TGTGCCAGCAGCTTTGGCATGGTACTAGCGGGAAAAAATGAGCAGTTCTTC. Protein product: CASSFGMVLAGKNEQFF.

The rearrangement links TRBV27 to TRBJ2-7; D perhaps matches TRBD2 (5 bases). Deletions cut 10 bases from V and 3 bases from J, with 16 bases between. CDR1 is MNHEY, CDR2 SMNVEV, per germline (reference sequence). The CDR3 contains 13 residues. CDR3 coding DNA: TGTGCCACCGGAGGCCCTGGCCTCTACGAGCAGTACTTC. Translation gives CATGGPGLYEQYF.

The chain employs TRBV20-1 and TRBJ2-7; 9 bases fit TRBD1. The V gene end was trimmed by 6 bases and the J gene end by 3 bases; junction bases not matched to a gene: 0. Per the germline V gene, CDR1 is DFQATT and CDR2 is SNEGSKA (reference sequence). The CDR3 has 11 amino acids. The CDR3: CSADRGYEQYF. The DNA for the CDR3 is TGCAGTGCGGACAGGGGCTACGAGCAGTACTTC.

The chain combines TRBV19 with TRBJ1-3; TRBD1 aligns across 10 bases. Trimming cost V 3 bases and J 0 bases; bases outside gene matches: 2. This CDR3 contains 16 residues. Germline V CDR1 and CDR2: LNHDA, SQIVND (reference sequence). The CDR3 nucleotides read TGTGCCAGTAGTATCCGACAGGGGGCCTCTGGAAACACCATATATTTT. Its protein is CASSIRQGASGNTIYF.

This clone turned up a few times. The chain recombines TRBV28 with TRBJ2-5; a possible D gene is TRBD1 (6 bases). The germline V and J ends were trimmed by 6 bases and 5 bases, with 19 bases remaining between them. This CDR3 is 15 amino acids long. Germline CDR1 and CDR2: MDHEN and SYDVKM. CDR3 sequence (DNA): TGTGCCAGCAGCCCCCGACAGGTTGAATGGGAGACCCAGTACTTC. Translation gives CASSPRQVEWETQYF.